The 21 T cell receptor beta chains in this list originate from one sample, sequenced in a study of CD8 T cells in ankylosing spondylitis. TCRdb independently ran MiXCR on the 5' RACE reads; one entry per CDR3 protein. The data contain about 200,000 distinct CDR3 sequences, roughly 13% of them singletons. Specimen: blood, either unsorted or a sorted T cell fraction (not recorded which). Every receptor here comes from a male donor with ankylosing spondylitis or in good health (not recorded which).

This clonotype has ten or more counts. V usage is TRBV4-1 and J usage is TRBJ2-1; the D gene could be TRBD1 or TRBD2 (5 bases each). V dropped 7 bases and J dropped 1 base, with 14 bases sitting between them. Per the germline V gene, CDR1 is MGHRA and CDR2 is YSYEKL. The CDR3 extends over 15 amino acids. As DNA, the CDR3 is TGCGCCAGCACCGAGGGGCCGTCATCCTACAATGAGCAGTTCTTC. It encodes CASTEGPSSYNEQFF.

This clonotype was seen many times. This rearrangement joins TRBV12-3 or TRBV12-4 to TRBJ1-3; D gene ambiguous. The V and J ends lost 3 bases and 4 bases respectively, with 10 bases between them. CDR3 length: 14 residues. The CDR3: CASSLYSGGNTIYF. The CDR3 DNA reads as TGTGCCAGCAGTTTGTACAGTGGCGGAAACACCATATATTTT.

In this sample, this clonotype turned up a few times. The chain carries TRBV3-1 and TRBJ1-4; weak D call: TRBD1 (5 bases). The CDR3 has 16 residues. V was pared by 1 base and J by 4 bases, with 13 bases between. Germline CDR1 and CDR2: LGHDT and YNNKEL (reference sequence). CDR3 region: CASSQGQGFFNEKLFF. The CDR3 DNA is TGTGCCAGCAGCCAAGGCCAGGGTTTCTTTAATGAAAAACTGTTTTTT.

This clonotype was counted only a few times. The chain uses TRBV5-1 and TRBJ1-1; no clear D gene. V dropped 1 base and J dropped 4 bases, with 11 bases sitting between them. The CDR3 is 14 amino acids. CDR1 is SGHRS, CDR2 YFSETQ, per germline. CDR3 nucleotide sequence: TGCGCCAGCAGCTTGAGCCTCCTAGGCACTGAAGCTTTCTTT. Its protein is CASSLSLLGTEAFF. The full variable domain, its missing parts supplied by reference TRBV5-1 and TRBJ1-1, is KAGVTQTPRYLIKTRGQQVTLSCSPISGHRSVSWYQQTPGQGLQFLFEYFSETQRNKGNFPGRFSGRQFSNSRSEMNVSTLELGDSALYLCASSLSLLGTEAFFGQGTRLTVV.

This clonotype was detected many times. CDR3 in DNA: TGTGCCAGCAGCTTAACAGGCAATCAGCCCCAGCATTTT. It is translated as CASSLTGNQPQHF. V and J are TRBV11-2 and TRBJ1-5; D not certain. Germline lookup yields CDR1 SGHAT and CDR2 FQNNGV. Trimming took off 2 bases at V and 2 bases at J, with 4 bases between the two ends. This CDR3 is 13 amino acids long.

This clonotype appeared many times. The V gene is TRBV12-3 or TRBV12-4, the J gene TRBJ2-1; TRBD2 aligns across 7 bases. The CDR3 sequence is 15 residues long. The V segment lost 5 bases and the J segment 6 bases; nucleotides outside the gene matches: 10. CDR3 residues: CASSGPRGEGNEQFF. CDR3 coding DNA: TGTGCCAGCAGTGGCCCCCGGGGGGAAGGCAATGAGCAGTTCTTC.

There are a few counts of this clonotype. V usage is TRBV5-1 and J usage is TRBJ2-5; no definite D call. Looked up from germline, CDR1 is SGHRS and CDR2 is YFSETQ. CDR3 size: 14 residues. Trimming cost V 1 base and J 0 bases, with 7 bases left between them. The CDR3 nucleotides read TGCGCCAGCAGCTTGTACGGACACCAAGAGACCCAGTACTTC. Amino acid sequence: CASSLYGHQETQYF.

This chain links TRBV7-9 with TRBJ2-3; 8 nucleotides line up with TRBD2. Germline CDR1 reads SEHNR; CDR2 reads FQNEAQ (reference sequence). The CDR3 contains 15 residues. J lost 2 bases, V lost 2 bases, and 3 bases had no gene match. CDR3 bases: TGTGCCAGCAGCTTACTAGCGGGTCACACAGATACGCAGTATTTT. Encoded protein: CASSLLAGHTDTQYF.

The chain combines TRBV6-1 with TRBJ2-2; no clear D gene. Germline values: CDR1 MNHNS, CDR2 SASEGT. The CDR3 loop spans 13 amino acids. V lost 7 bases to trimming and J lost 5 bases, with 11 bases between them. The CDR3 nucleotides read TGTGCCAGCACAATCCAAGTGACCGGGGAGCTGTTTTTT. This encodes CASTIQVTGELFF.

The V and J genes are TRBV2 and TRBJ2-3; TRBD1 might be the D (5 bases). The length of the CDR3 is 14 residues. Between the trimmed V and J ends, which lost 6 bases and 2 bases, there was a span of 12 bases. Per the germline V gene, CDR1 is SNHLY and CDR2 is FYNNEI. Here the CDR3 DNA reads TGTGCCAGCAGACCCCAGGGTCTCACAGATACGCAGTATTTT. Translated: CASRPQGLTDTQYF.

The CDR3 DNA sequence: TGTGCCAGCACCCGACCTCGACAGGGAGGACATGAGACCCAGTACTTC. It codes for CASTRPRQGGHETQYF. V and J are TRBV6-1 and TRBJ2-5, with D possibly matching TRBD1 (7 bases). Trimming removed 7 bases at V and 5 bases at J, with 23 bases between. Germline V gene data show CDR1 as MNHNS and CDR2 as SASEGT. This CDR3 has 16 residues.

This clonotype occurred a few times. The J gene is TRBJ2-5, the V gene TRBV15; tentative D call: TRBD2 (5 bases). Germline V gene sequence: CDR1 LNHNV, CDR2 YYDKDF (reference sequence). The CDR3 runs 15 residues. V dropped 3 bases and J dropped 0 bases, with 11 bases sitting between them. CDR3 sequence (DNA): TGTGCCACCAGCAGTCTCCCGGGGTACCAAGAGACCCAGTACTTC. The encoded protein is CATSSLPGYQETQYF.

This clonotype was seen only a few times. The chain uses TRBV18 and TRBJ2-7; D remains unclear. The CDR3 runs 11 residues. Germline V CDR1 and CDR2: KGHSH, LQKENI. Between the trimmed V and J ends, which lost 3 bases and 6 bases, there was a span of 6 bases. The CDR3 DNA reads TGTGCCAGCTCACCCTCCCCCGAGCAGTACTTC. Translation: CASSPSPEQYF.

The chain carries TRBV27 and TRBJ2-7, with D tentatively TRBD2 (6 bases). V was pared by 0 bases and J by 4 bases, with 16 bases between. The CDR3 is made up of 16 amino acids. CDR1 and CDR2 (germline): MNHEY, SMNVEV (reference sequence). CDR3 sequence reads: CASSLSIRENQYEQYF. The CDR3 DNA is TGTGCCAGCAGTTTATCGATCCGGGAGAATCAGTACGAGCAGTACTTC.

This clonotype came up many times. This chain uses TRBV12-3 or TRBV12-4 with TRBJ1-1; D remains ambiguous. CDR3 length: 14 residues. V gave up 4 bases and J gave up 1 base, with 10 bases separating them. The CDR3 DNA is TGTGCCAGCAGTTCGGGTGCTCCGAACACTGAAGCTTTCTTT. Its protein product is CASSSGAPNTEAFF.

The chain is built from TRBV20-1 and TRBJ2-7; D remains ambiguous. V dropped 6 bases and J dropped 1 base, with 13 bases sitting between them. Per the germline V gene, CDR1 is DFQATT and CDR2 is SNEGSKA (reference sequence). CDR3 length: 13 amino acids. Here the CDR3 DNA reads TGCAGTGCCCGAGGCACTCTTTCCTACGAGCAGTACTTC. Protein product: CSARGTLSYEQYF.

The chain employs TRBV5-4 and TRBJ2-7, with a weak D call TRBD1 (6 bases). Germline CDR1 and CDR2: SGHNT and YYREEE (reference sequence). V lost 4 bases and J 5 bases, leaving 13 bases between the germline ends. There are 13 residues in the CDR3. The CDR3 nucleotides read TGTGCCAGCAGCCCCTCTAGACAGGACGAGCAGTACTTC. Its translation: CASSPSRQDEQYF.

This clonotype showed up many times. V gene TRBV3-1 combines with J gene TRBJ2-1, with TRBD2 matching over 7 bases. The germline CDR1 and CDR2 sequences are LGHDT and YNNKEL (reference sequence). J gave up 2 bases and V 1 base, and 5 bases lay outside the gene matches. The CDR3 has 16 amino acids. CDR3 nucleotides: TGTGCCAGCAGCCAAGGGGGCGGGGGACCCTACAATGAGCAGTTCTTC. It encodes CASSQGGGGPYNEQFF.

At least ten counts were recorded for this clonotype. In DNA form, the CDR3 reads TGTGCCAGCAGCCTCAGGGGGGACACTGAAGCTTTCTTT. Its protein product is CASSLRGDTEAFF. The chain employs TRBV12-3 or TRBV12-4 and TRBJ1-1, with 7 bases matching TRBD1. V shed 6 bases and J 3 bases; nucleotides not matched to a gene: 4. The length of the CDR3 is 13 residues.

V is TRBV12-5 and J is TRBJ2-7; TRBD2 aligns across 7 bases. This CDR3 is 13 amino acids long. Germline V gives CDR1 LGHNT, CDR2 FRNRAP. V gave up 1 base and J gave up 3 bases; unmatched junction bases: 0. The CDR3 DNA follows: TGTGCTAGTGGTTTGGGCGGGAGCTACGAGCAGTACTTC. Its translation: CASGLGGSYEQYF.

V usage is TRBV19 and J usage is TRBJ2-3; 8 bases fit TRBD2. V shed 5 bases and J 5 bases; nucleotides not matched to a gene: 6. The CDR3 runs 14 residues. The germline CDR1 and CDR2 sequences are LNHDA and SQIVND (reference sequence). The CDR3 protein is CASSDSGEVDTQYF. For the CDR3, the DNA is TGTGCCAGTAGTGATAGCGGGGAAGTAGATACGCAGTATTTT.